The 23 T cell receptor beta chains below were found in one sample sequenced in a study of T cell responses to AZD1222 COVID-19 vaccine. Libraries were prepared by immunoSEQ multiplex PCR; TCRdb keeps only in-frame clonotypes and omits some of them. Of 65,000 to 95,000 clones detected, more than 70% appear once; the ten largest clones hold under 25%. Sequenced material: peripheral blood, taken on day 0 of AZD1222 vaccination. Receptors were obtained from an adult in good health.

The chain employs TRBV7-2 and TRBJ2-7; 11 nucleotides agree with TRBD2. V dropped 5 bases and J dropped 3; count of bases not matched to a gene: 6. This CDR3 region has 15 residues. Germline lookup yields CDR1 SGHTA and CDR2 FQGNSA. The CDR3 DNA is TGTGCCAGCAGCCAACTAGCGGGAGAAGGCTACGAGCAGTACTTC. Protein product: CASSQLAGEGYEQYF.

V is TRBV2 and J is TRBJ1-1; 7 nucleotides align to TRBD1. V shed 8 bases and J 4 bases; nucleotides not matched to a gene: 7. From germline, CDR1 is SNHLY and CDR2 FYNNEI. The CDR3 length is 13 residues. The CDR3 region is CASLRGASTEAFF. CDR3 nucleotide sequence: TGTGCCAGCCTCAGGGGGGCGAGCACTGAAGCTTTCTTT.

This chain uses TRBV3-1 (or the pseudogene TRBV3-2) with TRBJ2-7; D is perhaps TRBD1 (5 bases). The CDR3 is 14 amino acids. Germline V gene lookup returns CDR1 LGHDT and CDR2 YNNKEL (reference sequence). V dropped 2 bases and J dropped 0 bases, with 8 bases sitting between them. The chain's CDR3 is CASSQLTASYEQYF. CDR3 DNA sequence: TGTGCCAGCAGCCAACTGACAGCCTCCTACGAGCAGTACTTC.

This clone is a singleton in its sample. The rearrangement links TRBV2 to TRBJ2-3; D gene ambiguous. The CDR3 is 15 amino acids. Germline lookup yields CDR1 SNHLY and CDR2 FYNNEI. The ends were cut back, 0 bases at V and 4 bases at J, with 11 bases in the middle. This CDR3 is CASSEAGKTADTQYF. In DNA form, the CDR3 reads TGTGCCAGCAGTGAAGCGGGGAAAACGGCAGATACGCAGTATTTT.

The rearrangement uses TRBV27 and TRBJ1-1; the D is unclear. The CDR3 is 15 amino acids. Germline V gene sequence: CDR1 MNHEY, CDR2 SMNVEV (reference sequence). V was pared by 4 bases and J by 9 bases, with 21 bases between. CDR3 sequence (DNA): TGTGCCAGCAGTTCGAGACCGGGCTGGGTGTCGCAAGCTTTCTTT. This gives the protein CASSSRPGWVSQAFF.

The CDR3 protein is CASSLSGTAGVYGYTF. CDR3 DNA: TGTGCCAGCAGCCTATCCGGGACGGCGGGAGTCTATGGCTACACCTTC. J is TRBJ1-2 and V is TRBV3-1 (or the pseudogene TRBV3-2), with D possibly TRBD1 on 5 matching bases. V dropped 4 bases and J dropped 4 bases, with 19 bases sitting between them. This CDR3 has 16 amino acids. Germline V lookup: CDR1 LGHDT, CDR2 YNNKEL (reference sequence).

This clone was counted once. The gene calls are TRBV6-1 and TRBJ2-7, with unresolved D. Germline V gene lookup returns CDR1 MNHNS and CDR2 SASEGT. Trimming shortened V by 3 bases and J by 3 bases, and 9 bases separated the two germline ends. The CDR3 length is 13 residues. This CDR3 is CASSEGTYYEQYF. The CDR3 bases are TGTGCCAGCAGTGAGGGCACTTACTACGAGCAGTACTTC.

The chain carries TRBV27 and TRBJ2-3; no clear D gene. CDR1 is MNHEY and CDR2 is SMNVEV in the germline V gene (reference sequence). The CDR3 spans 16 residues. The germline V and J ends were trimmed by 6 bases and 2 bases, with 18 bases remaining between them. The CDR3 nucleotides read TGTGCCAGCAGACCGACCGGGCCTATAATCACAGATACGCAGTATTTT. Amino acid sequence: CASRPTGPIITDTQYF.

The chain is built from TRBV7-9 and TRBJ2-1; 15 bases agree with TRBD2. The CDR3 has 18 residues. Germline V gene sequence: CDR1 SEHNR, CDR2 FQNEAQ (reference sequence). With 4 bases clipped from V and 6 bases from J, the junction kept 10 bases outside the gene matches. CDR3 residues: CASSSRTSGGASVNEQFF. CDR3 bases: TGTGCCAGCAGCTCCCGGACTAGCGGGGGGGCCTCCGTCAATGAGCAGTTCTTC.

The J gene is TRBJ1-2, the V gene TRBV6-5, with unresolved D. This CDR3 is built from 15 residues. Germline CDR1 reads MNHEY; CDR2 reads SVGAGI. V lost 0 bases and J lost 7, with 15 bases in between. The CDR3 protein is CASSYSMGLRSGYTF. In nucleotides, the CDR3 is TGTGCCAGCAGTTACTCGATGGGCCTACGGTCTGGCTACACCTTC.

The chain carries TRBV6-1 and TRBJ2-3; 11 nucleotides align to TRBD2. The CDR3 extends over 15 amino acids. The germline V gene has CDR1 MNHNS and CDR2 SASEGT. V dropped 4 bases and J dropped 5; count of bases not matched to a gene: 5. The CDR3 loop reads CASSVAGGPGDTQYF. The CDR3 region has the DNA TGTGCCAGCAGTGTAGCGGGGGGGCCGGGAGATACGCAGTATTTT.

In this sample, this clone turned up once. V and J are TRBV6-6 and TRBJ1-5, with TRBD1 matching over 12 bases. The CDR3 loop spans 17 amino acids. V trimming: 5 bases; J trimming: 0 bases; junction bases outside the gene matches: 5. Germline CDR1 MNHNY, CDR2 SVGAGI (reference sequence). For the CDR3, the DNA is TGTGCCAGCAGTCCCGGGACAGGGGGCTTTAGCAATCAGCCCCAGCATTTT. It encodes CASSPGTGGFSNQPQHF.

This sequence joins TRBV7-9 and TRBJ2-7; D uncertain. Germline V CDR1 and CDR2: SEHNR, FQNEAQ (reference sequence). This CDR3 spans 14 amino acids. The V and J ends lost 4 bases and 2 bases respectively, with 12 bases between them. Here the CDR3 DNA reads TGTGCCAGCAGCTCCTTACACATCGCCTACGAGCAGTACTTC. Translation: CASSSLHIAYEQYF.

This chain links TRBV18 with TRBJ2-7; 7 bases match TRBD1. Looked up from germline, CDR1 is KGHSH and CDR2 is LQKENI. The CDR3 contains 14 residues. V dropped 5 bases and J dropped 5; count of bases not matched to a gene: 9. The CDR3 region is CASSDRQGTNEQYF. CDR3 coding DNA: TGTGCCAGCTCAGATAGACAGGGTACCAACGAGCAGTACTTC.

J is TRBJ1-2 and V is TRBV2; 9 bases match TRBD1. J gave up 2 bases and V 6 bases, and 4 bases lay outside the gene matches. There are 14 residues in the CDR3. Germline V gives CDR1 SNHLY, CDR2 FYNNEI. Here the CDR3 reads CASSPDRGNYGYTF. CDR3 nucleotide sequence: TGTGCCAGCAGCCCGGACAGGGGAAACTATGGCTACACCTTC. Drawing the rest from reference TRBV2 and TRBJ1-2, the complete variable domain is EPEVTQTPSHQVTQMGQEVILRCVPISNHLYFYWYRQILGQKVEFLVSFYNNEISEKSEIFDDQFSVERPDGSNFTLKIRSTKLEDSAMYFCASSPDRGNYGYTFGSGTRLTVV.

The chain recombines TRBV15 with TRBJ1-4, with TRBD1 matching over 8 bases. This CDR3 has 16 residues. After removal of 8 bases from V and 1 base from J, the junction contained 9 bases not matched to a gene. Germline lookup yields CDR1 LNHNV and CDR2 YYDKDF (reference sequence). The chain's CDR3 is CATRQGTLLTNEKLFF. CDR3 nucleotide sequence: TGTGCCACCCGACAGGGGACACTTCTAACTAATGAAAAACTGTTTTTT.

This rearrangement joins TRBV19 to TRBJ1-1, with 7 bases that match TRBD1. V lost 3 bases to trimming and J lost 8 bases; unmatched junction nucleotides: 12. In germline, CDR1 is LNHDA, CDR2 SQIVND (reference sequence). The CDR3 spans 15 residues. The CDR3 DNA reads TGTGCCAGTAGTATGAAGGGGGCTAAGGCCCTGGAAGCTTTCTTT. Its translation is CASSMKGAKALEAFF.

The CDR3 nucleotides read TGTGCCAGCAGTTTAAGAGGGCAGATAAGCAATCAGCCCCAGCATTTT. Translated: CASSLRGQISNQPQHF. The V gene is TRBV27, the J gene TRBJ1-5; D not resolved. V gave up 2 bases and J gave up 1 base, with 12 bases separating them. Germline CDR1 MNHEY, CDR2 SMNVEV (reference sequence). This CDR3 has 16 residues.

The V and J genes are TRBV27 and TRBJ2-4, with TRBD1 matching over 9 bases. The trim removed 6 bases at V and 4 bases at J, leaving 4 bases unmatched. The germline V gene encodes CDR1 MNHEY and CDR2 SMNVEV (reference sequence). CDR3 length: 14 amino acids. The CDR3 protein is CASSRDREKNIQYF. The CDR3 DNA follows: TGTGCCAGCAGCCGGGACAGGGAAAAAAACATTCAGTACTTC.

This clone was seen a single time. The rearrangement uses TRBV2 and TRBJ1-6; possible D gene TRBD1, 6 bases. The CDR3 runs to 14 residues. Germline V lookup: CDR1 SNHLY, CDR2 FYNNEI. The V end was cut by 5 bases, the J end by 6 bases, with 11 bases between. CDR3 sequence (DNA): TGTGCCAGCAGTAAGGGGGAGATTAATTCACCCCTCCACTTT. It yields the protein CASSKGEINSPLHF.

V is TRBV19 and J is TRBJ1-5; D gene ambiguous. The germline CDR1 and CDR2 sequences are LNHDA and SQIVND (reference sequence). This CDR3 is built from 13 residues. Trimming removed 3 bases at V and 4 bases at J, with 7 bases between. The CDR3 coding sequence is TGTGCCAGTAGTATGGGAGGGAATCAGCCCCAGCATTTT. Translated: CASSMGGNQPQHF. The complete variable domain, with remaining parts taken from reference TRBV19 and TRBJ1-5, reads DGGITQSPKYLFRKEGQNVTLSCEQNLNHDAMYWYRQDPGQGLRLIYYSQIVNDFQKGDIAEGYSVSREKKESFPLTVTSAQKNPTAFYLCASSMGGNQPQHFGDGTRLSIL.

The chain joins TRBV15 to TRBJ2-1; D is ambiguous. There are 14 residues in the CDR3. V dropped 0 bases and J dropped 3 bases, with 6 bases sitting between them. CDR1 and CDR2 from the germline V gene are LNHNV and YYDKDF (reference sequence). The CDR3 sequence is CATSRDTGYNEQFF. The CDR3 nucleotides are TGTGCCACCAGCAGAGATACGGGCTACAATGAGCAGTTCTTC. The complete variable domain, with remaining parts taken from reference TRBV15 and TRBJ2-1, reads DAMVIQNPRYQVTQFGKPVTLSCSQTLNHNVMYWYQQKSSQAPKLLFHYYDKDFNNEADTPDNFQSRRPNTSFCFLDIRSPGLGDTAMYLCATSRDTGYNEQFFGPGTRLTVL.

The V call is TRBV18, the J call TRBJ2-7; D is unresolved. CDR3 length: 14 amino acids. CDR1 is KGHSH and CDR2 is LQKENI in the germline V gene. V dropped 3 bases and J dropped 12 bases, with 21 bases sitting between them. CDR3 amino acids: CASSPVVDPAIRYF. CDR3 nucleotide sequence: TGTGCCAGCTCACCTGTAGTAGACCCAGCCATAAGGTACTTC.